Listed below are T cell receptor beta chains from one sample, sequenced in a study of blood T cell repertoires in COVID-19. Sequenced by immunoSEQ multiplex PCR; TCRdb stores in-frame clones only, minus some. Of around 100,000 clones listed, around nine tenths are singletons. Specimen: peripheral blood. All receptors come from a man aged 50 or older with active COVID-19. The CDR3 runs from the conserved cysteine through the conserved F or W. The D gene is left open where the match is weak. A clone size is listed for some rows: how often the clone was seen (once, few, many), or a class if it is expanded.

size: -; J: TRBJ2-1; length: 15; V: TRBV11-1; D: -; DNA: TGTGCCAGCAGCCTCCCGGTCTACAGGGCGGTTGAGCAGTTCTTC; CDR3: CASSLPVYRAVEQFF
size: -; J: TRBJ2-3; length: 13; V: TRBV7-3; D: -; DNA: TGTGCCAGCAGCTCGACTACCACAGATACGCAGTATTTT; CDR3: CASSSTTTDTQYF
size: -; J: TRBJ2-1; length: 18; V: TRBV19; D: TRBD1; DNA: TGTGCCAGTAGTATAAGAGGGACAGGGTCAGCTTCCTACAATGAGCAGTTCTTC; CDR3: CASSIRGTGSASYNEQFF
size: once; J: TRBJ1-3; length: 14; V: TRBV29-1; D: -; DNA: TGCAGCGTTCGACAGCAGAGGTCCGGAAACACCATATATTTT; CDR3: CSVRQQRSGNTIYF
size: -; J: TRBJ2-3; length: 16; V: TRBV5-4; D: -; DNA: TGTGCCAGCAGCTTGGGGCCAGGGGTTAGCACAGATACGCAGTATTTT; CDR3: CASSLGPGVSTDTQYF
size: -; J: TRBJ1-4; length: 15; V: TRBV6-5; D: TRBD1; DNA: TGTGCCAGCAGAGGCGGGGGACAGGGGTTTGAAAAACTGTTTTTT; CDR3: CASRGGGQGFEKLFF
size: -; J: TRBJ2-5; length: 13; V: TRBV12-5; D: -; DNA: TGTGCTAGTGGTTTGGTGGCCCCCAGGACCCAGTACTTC; CDR3: CASGLVAPRTQYF
size: -; J: TRBJ2-1; length: 16; V: TRBV7-8; D: TRBD2; DNA: TGTGCCAGCAGCCTCCAGTTTGCGGGGGGCTGGAATGAGCAGTTCTTC; CDR3: CASSLQFAGGWNEQFF
size: -; J: TRBJ1-3; length: 14; V: TRBV7-9; D: TRBD1; DNA: TGTGCCAGCAGGGGACAGTCTTCTGGAAACACCATATATTTT; CDR3: CASRGQSSGNTIYF
size: once; J: TRBJ2-5; length: 18; V: TRBV7-8; D: TRBD2; DNA: TGTGCCAGCAGTCGAATGAGGTCGGAGCGGGGGGTAAGAGAGACCCAGTACTTC; CDR3: CASSRMRSERGVRETQYF
size: -; J: TRBJ2-2; length: 16; V: TRBV5-1; D: TRBD1; DNA: TGCGCCAGCAGCGACCCCGGGACAGGGAACACCGGGGAGCTGTTTTTT; CDR3: CASSDPGTGNTGELFF
size: -; J: TRBJ2-2; length: 15; V: TRBV2; D: -; DNA: TGTGCCAGCAGTGAATTGGGGGGTGGGACCGGGGAGCTGTTTTTT; CDR3: CASSELGGGTGELFF
size: -; J: TRBJ1-1; length: 14; V: TRBV9; D: TRBD1; DNA: TGTGCCAGCAGCGGGGGGACAGGGTACACTGAAGCTTTCTTT; CDR3: CASSGGTGYTEAFF
size: medium-sized; J: TRBJ2-5; length: 13; V: TRBV5-4; D: -; DNA: TGTGCCAGCACCACAGGGTACCAAGAGACCCAGTACTTC; CDR3: CASTTGYQETQYF
size: -; J: TRBJ1-1; length: 16; V: TRBV4-1; D: -; DNA: TGCGCCAGCAGCCAGTGGGGGGGGAGAAGGGACACTGAAGCTTTCTTT; CDR3: CASSQWGGRRDTEAFF
size: -; J: TRBJ1-6; length: 17; V: TRBV10-3; D: -; DNA: TGTGCCATCAGTGAGTCGGCCCTCGGGTCCTATAATTCACCCCTCCACTTT; CDR3: CAISESALGSYNSPLHF